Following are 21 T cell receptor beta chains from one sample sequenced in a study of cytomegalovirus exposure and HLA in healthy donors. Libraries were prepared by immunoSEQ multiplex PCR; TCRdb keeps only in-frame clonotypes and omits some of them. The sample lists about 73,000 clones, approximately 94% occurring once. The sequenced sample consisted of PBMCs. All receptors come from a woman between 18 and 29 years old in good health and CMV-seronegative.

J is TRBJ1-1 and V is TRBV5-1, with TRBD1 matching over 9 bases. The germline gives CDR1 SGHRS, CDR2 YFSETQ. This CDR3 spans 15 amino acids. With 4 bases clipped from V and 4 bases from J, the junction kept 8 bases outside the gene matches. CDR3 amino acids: CASSVGDRVSTEAFF. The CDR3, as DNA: TGCGCCAGCAGCGTAGGGGACAGGGTAAGCACTGAAGCTTTCTTT.

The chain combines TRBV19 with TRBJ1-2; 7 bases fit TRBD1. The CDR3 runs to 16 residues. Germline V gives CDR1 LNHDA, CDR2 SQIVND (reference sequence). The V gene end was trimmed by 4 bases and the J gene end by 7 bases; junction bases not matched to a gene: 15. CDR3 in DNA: TGTGCCAGTAGTAAAACCCACAGGGGTTCAGTGTCTGGCTACACCTTC. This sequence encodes CASSKTHRGSVSGYTF.

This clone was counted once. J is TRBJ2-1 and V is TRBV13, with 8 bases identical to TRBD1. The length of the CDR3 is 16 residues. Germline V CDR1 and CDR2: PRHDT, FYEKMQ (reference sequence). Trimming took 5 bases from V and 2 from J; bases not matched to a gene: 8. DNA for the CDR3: TGTGCCAGCAGCAGTCGAGAGGGACAGGCCTACAATGAGCAGTTCTTC. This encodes CASSSREGQAYNEQFF.

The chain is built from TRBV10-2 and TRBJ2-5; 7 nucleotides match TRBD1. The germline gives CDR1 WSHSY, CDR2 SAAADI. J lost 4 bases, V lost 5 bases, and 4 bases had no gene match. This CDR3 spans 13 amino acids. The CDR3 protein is CASSRGQGETQYF. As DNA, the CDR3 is TGCGCCAGCAGTAGGGGGCAGGGAGAGACCCAGTACTTC.

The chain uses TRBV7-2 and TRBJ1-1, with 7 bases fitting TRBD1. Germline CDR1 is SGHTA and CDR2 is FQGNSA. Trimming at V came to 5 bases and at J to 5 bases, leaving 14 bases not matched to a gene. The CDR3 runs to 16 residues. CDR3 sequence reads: CASSKTFRRGQTEAFF. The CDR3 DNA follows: TGTGCCAGCAGCAAAACCTTCCGAAGGGGGCAGACTGAAGCTTTCTTT.

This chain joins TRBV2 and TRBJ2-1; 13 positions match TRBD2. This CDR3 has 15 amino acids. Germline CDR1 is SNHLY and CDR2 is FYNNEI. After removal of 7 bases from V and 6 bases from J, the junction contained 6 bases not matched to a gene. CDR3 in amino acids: CASKTSGGLLNEQFF. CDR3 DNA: TGTGCCAGCAAGACTAGCGGGGGGCTCCTCAATGAGCAGTTCTTC.

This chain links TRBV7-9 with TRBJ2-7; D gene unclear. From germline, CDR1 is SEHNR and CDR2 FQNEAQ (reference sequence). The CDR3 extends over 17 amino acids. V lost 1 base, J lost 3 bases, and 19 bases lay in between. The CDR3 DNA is TGTGCCAGCAGCTTAGGAGTAGCTATAAAGGCTGGCTACGAGCAGTACTTC. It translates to CASSLGVAIKAGYEQYF.

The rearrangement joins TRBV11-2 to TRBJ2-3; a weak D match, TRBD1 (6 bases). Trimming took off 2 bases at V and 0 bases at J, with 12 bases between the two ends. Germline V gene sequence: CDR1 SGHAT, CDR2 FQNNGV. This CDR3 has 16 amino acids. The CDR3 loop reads CASSLKGHYSTDTQYF. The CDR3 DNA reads TGTGCCAGCAGCTTAAAGGGACACTATAGCACAGATACGCAGTATTTT.

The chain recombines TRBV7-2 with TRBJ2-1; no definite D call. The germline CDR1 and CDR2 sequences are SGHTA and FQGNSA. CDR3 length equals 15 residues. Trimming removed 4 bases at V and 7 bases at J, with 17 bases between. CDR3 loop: CASSSRLRITNEQFF. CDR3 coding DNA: TGTGCCAGCAGCTCCCGACTCCGCATCACGAATGAGCAGTTCTTC.

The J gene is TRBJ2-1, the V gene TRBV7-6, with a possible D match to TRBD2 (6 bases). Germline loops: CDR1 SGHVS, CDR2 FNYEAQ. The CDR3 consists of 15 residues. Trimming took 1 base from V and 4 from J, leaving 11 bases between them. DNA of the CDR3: TGTGCCAGCAGCTTAGGGGGGGTGGGGTACAATGAGCAGTTCTTC. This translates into CASSLGGVGYNEQFF.

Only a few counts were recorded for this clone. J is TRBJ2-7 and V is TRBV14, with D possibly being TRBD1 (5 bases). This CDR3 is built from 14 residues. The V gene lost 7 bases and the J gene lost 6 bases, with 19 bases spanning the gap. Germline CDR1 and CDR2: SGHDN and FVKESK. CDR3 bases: TGTGCCAGCAAGGACACCCACCCCTCTGGCGAGCAGTACTTC. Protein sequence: CASKDTHPSGEQYF.

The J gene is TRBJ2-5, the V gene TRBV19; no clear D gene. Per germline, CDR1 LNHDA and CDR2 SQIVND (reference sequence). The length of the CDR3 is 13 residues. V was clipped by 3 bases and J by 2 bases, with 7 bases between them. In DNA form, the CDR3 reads TGTGCCAGTAGTATCGGTCTACAAGAGACCCAGTACTTC. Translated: CASSIGLQETQYF.

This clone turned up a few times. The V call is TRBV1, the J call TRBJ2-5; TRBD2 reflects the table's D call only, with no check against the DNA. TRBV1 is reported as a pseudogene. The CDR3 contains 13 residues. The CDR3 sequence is CTRSFSDQETQYF. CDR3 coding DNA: TGCACCCGAAGCTTTAGCGATCAAGAGACCCAGTACTTC.

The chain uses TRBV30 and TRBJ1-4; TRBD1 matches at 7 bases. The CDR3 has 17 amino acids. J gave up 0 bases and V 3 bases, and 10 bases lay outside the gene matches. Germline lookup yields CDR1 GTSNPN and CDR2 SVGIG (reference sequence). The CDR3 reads CAWRADREFATNEKLFF. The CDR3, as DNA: TGTGCCTGGAGGGCAGACAGGGAGTTTGCAACTAATGAAAAACTGTTTTTT. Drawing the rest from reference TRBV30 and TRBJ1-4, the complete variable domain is SQTIHQWPATLVQPVGSPLSLECTVEGTSNPNLYWYRQAAGRGLQLLFYSVGIGQISSEVPQNLSASRPQDRQFILSSKKLLLSDSGFYLCAWRADREFATNEKLFFGSGTQLSVL.

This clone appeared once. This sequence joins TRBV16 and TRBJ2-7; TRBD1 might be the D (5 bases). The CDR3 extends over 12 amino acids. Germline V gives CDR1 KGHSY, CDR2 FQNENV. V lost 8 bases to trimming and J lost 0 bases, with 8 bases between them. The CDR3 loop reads CASGDSSYEQYF. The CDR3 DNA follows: TGTGCCAGCGGCGACAGCTCCTACGAGCAGTACTTC.

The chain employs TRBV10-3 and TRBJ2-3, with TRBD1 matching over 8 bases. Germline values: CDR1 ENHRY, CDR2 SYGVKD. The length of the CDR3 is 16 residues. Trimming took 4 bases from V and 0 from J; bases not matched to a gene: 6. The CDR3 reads CAISAVRGHSTDTQYF. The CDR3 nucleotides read TGTGCCATCAGTGCAGTCAGGGGGCATAGCACAGATACGCAGTATTTT.

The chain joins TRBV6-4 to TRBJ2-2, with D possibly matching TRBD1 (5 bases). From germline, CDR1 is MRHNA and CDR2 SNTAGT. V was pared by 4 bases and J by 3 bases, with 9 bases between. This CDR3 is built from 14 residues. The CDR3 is CASSVQGDTGELFF. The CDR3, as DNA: TGTGCCAGCAGTGTTCAGGGCGACACCGGGGAGCTGTTTTTT.

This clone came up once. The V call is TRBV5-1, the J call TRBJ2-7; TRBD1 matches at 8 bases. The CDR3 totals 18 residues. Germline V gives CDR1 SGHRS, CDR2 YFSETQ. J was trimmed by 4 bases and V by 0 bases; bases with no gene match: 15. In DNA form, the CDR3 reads TGCGCCAGCAGCTTGGGAAGCCTTATTAGGACAGGGAGTTACGAGCAGTACTTC. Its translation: CASSLGSLIRTGSYEQYF.

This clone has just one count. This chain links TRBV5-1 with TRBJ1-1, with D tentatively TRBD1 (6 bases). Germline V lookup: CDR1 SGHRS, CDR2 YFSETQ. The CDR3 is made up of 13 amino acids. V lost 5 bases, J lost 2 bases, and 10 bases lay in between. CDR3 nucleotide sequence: TGCGCCAGCAGTCCGACAGGTAACACTGAAGCTTTCTTT. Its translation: CASSPTGNTEAFF.

The CDR3 region is CASSSGRGQGEVYEQYF. CDR3 DNA sequence: TGTGCCAGCAGCTCGGGGAGGGGACAGGGAGAGGTCTACGAGCAGTACTTC. The rearrangement links TRBV7-8 to TRBJ2-7; 9 bases are a match to TRBD1. The V segment lost 4 bases and the J segment 3 bases; nucleotides outside the gene matches: 13. The CDR3 contains 17 residues. Germline CDR1 SGHVS, CDR2 FQNEAQ.

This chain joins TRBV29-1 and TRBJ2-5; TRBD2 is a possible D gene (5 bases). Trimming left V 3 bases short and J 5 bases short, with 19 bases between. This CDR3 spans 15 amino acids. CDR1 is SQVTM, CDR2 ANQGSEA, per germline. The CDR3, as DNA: TGCAGCGTTGAGGGGAGCAGGACCGCTTACGAGACCCAGTACTTC. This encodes CSVEGSRTAYETQYF.